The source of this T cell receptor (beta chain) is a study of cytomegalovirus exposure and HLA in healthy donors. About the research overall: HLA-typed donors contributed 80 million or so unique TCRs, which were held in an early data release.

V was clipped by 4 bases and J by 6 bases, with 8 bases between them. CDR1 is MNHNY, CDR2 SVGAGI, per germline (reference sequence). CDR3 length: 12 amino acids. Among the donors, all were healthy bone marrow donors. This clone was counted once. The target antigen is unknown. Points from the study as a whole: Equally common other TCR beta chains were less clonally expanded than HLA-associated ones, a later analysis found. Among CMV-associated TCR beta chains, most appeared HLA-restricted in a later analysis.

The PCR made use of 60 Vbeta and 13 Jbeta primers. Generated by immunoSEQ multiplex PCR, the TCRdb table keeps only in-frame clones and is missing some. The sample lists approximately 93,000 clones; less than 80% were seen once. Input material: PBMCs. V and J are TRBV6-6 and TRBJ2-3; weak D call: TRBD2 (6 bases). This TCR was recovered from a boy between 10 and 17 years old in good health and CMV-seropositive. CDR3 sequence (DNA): TGTGCCAGCAGTTCCCGGGGGGATACGCAGTATTTT. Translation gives CASSSRGDTQYF.